This T cell receptor (beta chain) was observed in a study of T cell responses to AZD1222 COVID-19 vaccine. Analysis merged second doses at about 4 or about 12 weeks. Trimming left V 8 bases short and J 0 bases short, with 14 bases between. The CDR3 has 15 amino acids. CDR1 is MDHEN and CDR2 is SYDVKM in the germline V gene. The assay was immunoSEQ multiplex PCR, and TCRdb's table has in-frame clones only and misses some. The sample has 80,000 to 100,000 clones, 75% to 95% seen once. The sequence was obtained from an adult who received the AZD1222 COVID-19 vaccine. Sequenced material: peripheral blood, taken 28 days after the second AZD1222 dose. This chain connects TRBV28 to TRBJ1-3; maybe TRBD1 (5 bases). The CDR3, as DNA: TGTGCCAGCGGGGGTGACCTGAACTCTGGAAACACCATATATTTT. Its protein product is CASGGDLNSGNTIYF.